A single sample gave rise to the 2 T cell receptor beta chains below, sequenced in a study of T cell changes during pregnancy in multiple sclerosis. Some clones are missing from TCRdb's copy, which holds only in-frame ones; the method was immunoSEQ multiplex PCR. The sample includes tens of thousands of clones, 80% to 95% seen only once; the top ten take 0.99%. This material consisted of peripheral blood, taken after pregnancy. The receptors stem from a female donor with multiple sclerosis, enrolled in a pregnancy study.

The DNA for the CDR3 is TGTGCCAGCAGCGGTGGGGCGGGGGGCCCTCCCAAATACAATGAGCAGTTCTTC. Encoded protein: CASSGGAGGPPKYNEQFF. The chain has TRBV9 and TRBJ2-1, with 8 bases matching TRBD2. J was trimmed by 4 bases and V by 3 bases; bases with no gene match: 15. CDR1 and CDR2 (germline): SGDLS, YYNGEE. CDR3 length: 18 amino acids.

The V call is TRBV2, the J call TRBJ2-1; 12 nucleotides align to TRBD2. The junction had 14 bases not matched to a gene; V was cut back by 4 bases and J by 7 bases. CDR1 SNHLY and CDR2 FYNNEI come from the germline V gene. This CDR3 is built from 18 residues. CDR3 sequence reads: CASSGISSGGASRNEQFF. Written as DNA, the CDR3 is TGTGCCAGCAGTGGGATATCTAGCGGGGGGGCCAGTAGGAATGAGCAGTTCTTC.